Each of the 9 T cell receptor beta chains below was sequenced from the same sample in a study of a mutant IDH1 vaccine in newly diagnosed glioma. For these receptors, no antigen is known. TCRdb's table, derived via immunoSEQ multiplex PCR, lists solely in-frame clones and lacks some. The sample includes some 55,000 clones, 80% to 90% of them seen just once. Time point noted: week 5, during vaccination. Every vaccine dose comprised 300 ug of mutant IDH1 20-mer peptide plus topical imiquimod. The sample consisted of PBMCs, taken from a glioma patient whose treatment included an IDH1 peptide vaccine. The receptors here all came from a woman aged 40 to 55 with glioma.

J is TRBJ2-5 and V is TRBV29-1, with D possibly being TRBD2 (6 bases). Germline V gene data show CDR1 as SQVTM and CDR2 as ANQGSEA. This CDR3 region has 12 residues. Between the trimmed V and J ends, which lost 2 bases and 5 bases, there was a span of 9 bases. The CDR3 reads CSVEMGRETQYF. The DNA of the CDR3 is TGCAGCGTTGAAATGGGGAGGGAGACCCAGTACTTC.

This clone is a singleton in its sample. The chain is built from TRBV6-5 and TRBJ1-4; the D is unclear. V was clipped by 6 bases and J by 10 bases, with 21 bases between them. The germline V gene encodes CDR1 MNHEY and CDR2 SVGAGI. This CDR3 has 15 amino acids. CDR3: CASRSSSQSSGKLFF. The DNA for the CDR3 is TGTGCCAGCAGAAGCTCGTCCCAAAGTTCAGGAAAACTGTTTTTT.

The chain joins TRBV5-1 to TRBJ2-2, with D possibly matching TRBD1 (5 bases). CDR3 size: 13 residues. V was trimmed by 5 bases and J by 5 bases, leaving 10 bases between them. In germline, CDR1 is SGHRS, CDR2 YFSETQ. The CDR3 loop reads CASRQERTGELFF. DNA of the CDR3: TGCGCCAGCAGACAGGAGAGGACCGGGGAGCTGTTTTTT.

The chain links TRBV18 to TRBJ1-5, with 9 bases identical to TRBD1. Losses at the gene ends were 4 bases for V and 1 base for J; bases not matched to a gene: 2. Germline V lookup: CDR1 KGHSH, CDR2 LQKENI. The CDR3 consists of 15 residues. The CDR3 sequence is CASSRTGVSNQPQHF. The CDR3 DNA follows: TGTGCCAGCTCACGGACAGGGGTGAGCAATCAGCCCCAGCATTTT. Full variable domain (rest looked up from reference TRBV18 and TRBJ1-5): NAGVMQNPRHLVRRRGQEARLRCSPMKGHSHVYWYRQLPEEGLKFMVYLQKENIIDESGMPKERFSAEFPKEGPSILRIQQVVRGDSAAYFCASSRTGVSNQPQHFGDGTRLSIL.

CDR3: CASSLDGLAGWQYF. The CDR3 nucleotides read TGCGCCAGCAGCTTGGACGGACTAGCGGGATGGCAGTACTTC. V usage is TRBV5-1 and J usage is TRBJ2-7; TRBD2 matches at 12 bases. Germline V gene sequence: CDR1 SGHRS, CDR2 YFSETQ. The CDR3 is 14 amino acids. Germline trimming cut 0 bases from V and 9 bases from J; bases unmatched to any gene: 4.

This sequence joins TRBV7-2 and TRBJ2-3; 7 bases align to TRBD1. The CDR3 runs to 15 residues. From germline, CDR1 is SGHTA and CDR2 FQGNSA. V shed 5 bases and J 3 bases; nucleotides not matched to a gene: 8. The CDR3 nucleotides are TGTGCCAGCAGCACTCCTCCAGGGGGAACAGATACGCAGTATTTT. Translated, it gives CASSTPPGGTDTQYF.

The rearrangement links TRBV5-8 to TRBJ1-5; 9 bases match TRBD1. V lost 4 bases and J lost 1; bases outside the gene matches: 12. The CDR3 sequence is 18 residues long. Per the germline V gene, CDR1 is SGHTS and CDR2 is YDEGEE. CDR3 protein: CASSPLKTGGASNQPQHF. DNA of the CDR3: TGTGCCAGCAGCCCTTTGAAGACAGGGGGTGCCAGCAATCAGCCCCAGCATTTT.

The chain carries TRBV7-2 and TRBJ1-3; no clear D gene. The CDR3 has 13 residues. CDR1 SGHTA and CDR2 FQGNSA come from the germline V gene. Trimming pared 5 bases from V and 3 bases from J, leaving 8 bases between. The CDR3, as DNA: TGTGCCAGCAGCCGTGTCAGTGGAAACACCATATATTTT. It encodes CASSRVSGNTIYF.

The V call is TRBV4-1, the J call TRBJ2-1, with TRBD2 matching 8 bases. The V gene's germline CDR1 is MGHRA and CDR2 YSYEKL. Unmatched junction bases numbered 7, after V lost 0 bases and J lost 0 bases. This CDR3 contains 18 residues. The CDR3: CASSQETLAGNSYNEQFF. The CDR3 nucleotides read TGCGCCAGCAGCCAAGAAACCTTAGCGGGAAACTCCTACAATGAGCAGTTCTTC.